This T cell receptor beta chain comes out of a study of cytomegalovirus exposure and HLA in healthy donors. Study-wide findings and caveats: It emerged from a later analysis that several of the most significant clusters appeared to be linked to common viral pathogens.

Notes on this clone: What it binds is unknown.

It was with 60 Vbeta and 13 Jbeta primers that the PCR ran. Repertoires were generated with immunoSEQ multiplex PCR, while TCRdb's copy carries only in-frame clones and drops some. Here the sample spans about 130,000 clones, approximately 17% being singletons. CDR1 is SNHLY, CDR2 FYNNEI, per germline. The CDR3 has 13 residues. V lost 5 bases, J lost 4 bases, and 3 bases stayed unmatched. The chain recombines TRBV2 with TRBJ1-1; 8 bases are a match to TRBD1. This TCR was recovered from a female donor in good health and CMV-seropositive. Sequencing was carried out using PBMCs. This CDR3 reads CASSQGALTEAFF. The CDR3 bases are TGTGCCAGCAGTCAGGGGGCGCTCACTGAAGCTTTCTTT.